Here is one T cell receptor beta chain with its context. Its antigen is currently unknown. The data derive from a study of Ad26.COV2.S vaccination and SARS-CoV-2 variants. Background on the study: Intramuscular Ad26.COV2.S at 5x10^10 or 1x10^11 viral particles.

Libraries were prepared by immunoSEQ multiplex PCR; TCRdb keeps only in-frame clonotypes and omits some of them. The table lists approximately 480,000 clones, roughly 85% of them singletons. Described treatment: some 19 received Ad26.COV2.S at low or high dose, single or two shots; 5 received placebo; per-sample allocation not given. Sample collection was performed on day 63 after the first vaccine or placebo injection. Germline CDR1 and CDR2: SGHTA and FQGNSA. The V gene lost 4 bases and the J gene lost 6 bases, with 13 bases spanning the gap. This CDR3 is 13 amino acids long. Whole-study findings and limits: Higher spike-specific TCR breadth was found in vaccine recipients than in placebo recipients.

The clonotype originates from a person between 18 and 59 years old who received the Ad26.COV2.S COVID-19 vaccine or a placebo. The chain recombines TRBV7-2 with TRBJ2-7, with D hard to call. The sequencing here drew on peripheral blood, taken in a trial of Ad26.COV2.S vaccine versus placebo. The CDR3 region has the DNA TGTGCCAGCAGCTCAACGGCCACGGGCGAGCAGTACTTC. It translates to CASSSTATGEQYF.